This entry is about one TCR beta chain. Its antigen is currently unknown. This record belongs to a study of cytomegalovirus exposure and HLA in healthy donors. Profiling relied on immunoSEQ multiplex PCR, and the TCRdb table lists in-frame clones only, not all of them. The table shows 150,000 to 200,000 clones, with about 89% occurring only once. Germline lookup yields CDR1 KGHSH and CDR2 LQKENI. This CDR3 contains 13 residues. The V and J ends lost 3 bases and 6 bases respectively, with 11 bases between them. A roughly 120-subject validation cohort, separate from the approximately 700-subject first cohort, supplied the donors. Study conclusions and caveats: 164 TCR beta chains were listed as cytomegalovirus-associated. Whilst most TCR sequences proved rare, a subset of public TCRs occurred across many donors. Testing in vitro showed a few CMV-associated chains specific for CMV antigens.

Sequenced sample: PBMCs. This TCR was recovered from a man aged 25 to 40 in good health and CMV-seropositive. This chain connects TRBV18 to TRBJ1-1; D is unresolved. The CDR3 nucleotides read TGTGCCAGCTCACCCTTCCTTAACTCTGAAGCTTTCTTT. Translated: CASSPFLNSEAFF.